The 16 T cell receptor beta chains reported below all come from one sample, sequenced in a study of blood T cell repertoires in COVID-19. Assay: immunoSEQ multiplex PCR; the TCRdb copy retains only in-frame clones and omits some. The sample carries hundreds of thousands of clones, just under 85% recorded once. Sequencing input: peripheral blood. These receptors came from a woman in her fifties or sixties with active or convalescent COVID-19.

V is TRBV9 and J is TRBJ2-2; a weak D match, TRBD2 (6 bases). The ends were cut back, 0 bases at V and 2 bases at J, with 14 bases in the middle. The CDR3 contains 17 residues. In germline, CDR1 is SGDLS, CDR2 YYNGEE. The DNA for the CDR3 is TGTGCCAGCAGCGTAGCAGGGTTAGCGGCCAACACCGGGGAGCTGTTTTTT. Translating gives CASSVAGLAANTGELFF.

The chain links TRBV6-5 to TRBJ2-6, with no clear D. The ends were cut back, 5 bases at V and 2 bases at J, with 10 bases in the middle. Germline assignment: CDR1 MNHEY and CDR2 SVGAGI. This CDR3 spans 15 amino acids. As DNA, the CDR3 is TGTGCCAGCAGTCCCGCCCGAGCTGGGGCCAACGTCCTGACTTTC. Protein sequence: CASSPARAGANVLTF.

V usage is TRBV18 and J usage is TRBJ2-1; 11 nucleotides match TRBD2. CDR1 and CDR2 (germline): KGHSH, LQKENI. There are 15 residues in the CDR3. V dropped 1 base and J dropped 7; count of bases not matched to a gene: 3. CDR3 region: CASSPLLAGANEQFF. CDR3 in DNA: TGTGCCAGCTCACCACTACTAGCGGGAGCGAATGAGCAGTTCTTC.

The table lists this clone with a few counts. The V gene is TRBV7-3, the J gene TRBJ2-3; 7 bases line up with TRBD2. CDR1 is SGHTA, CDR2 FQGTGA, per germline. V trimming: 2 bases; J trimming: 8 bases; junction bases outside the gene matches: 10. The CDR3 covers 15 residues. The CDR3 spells CASSLQSGGKGTQYF. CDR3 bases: TGTGCCAGCAGCTTACAATCGGGGGGAAAGGGTACGCAGTATTTT.

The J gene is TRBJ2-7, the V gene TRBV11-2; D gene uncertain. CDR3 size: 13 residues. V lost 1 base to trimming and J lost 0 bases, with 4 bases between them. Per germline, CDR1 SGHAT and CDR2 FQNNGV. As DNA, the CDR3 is TGTGCCAGCAGCTTAGTCGTCTCCTACGAGCAGTACTTC. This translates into CASSLVVSYEQYF. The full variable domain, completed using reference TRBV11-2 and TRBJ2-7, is EAGVAQSPRYKIIEKRQSVAFWCNPISGHATLYWYQQILGQGPKLLIQFQNNGVVDDSQLPKDRFSAERLKGVDSTLKIQPAKLEDSAVYLCASSLVVSYEQYFGPGTRLTVT.

CDR3 protein: CASSQDGKGQDYGYTF. Here the CDR3 DNA reads TGCGCCAGCAGCCAAGATGGGAAGGGACAGGACTATGGCTACACCTTC. The rearrangement joins TRBV4-1 to TRBJ1-2, with 8 bases identical to TRBD1. The CDR3 consists of 16 residues. Germline CDR1 MGHRA, CDR2 YSYEKL. The junction had 6 bases not matched to a gene; V was cut back by 0 bases and J by 3 bases.

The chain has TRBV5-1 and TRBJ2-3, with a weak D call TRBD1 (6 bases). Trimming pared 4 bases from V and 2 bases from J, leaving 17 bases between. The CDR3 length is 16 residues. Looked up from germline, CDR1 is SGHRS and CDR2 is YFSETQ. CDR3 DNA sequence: TGCGCCAGCAGCCGAGGGGTGGGGGCCACCACAGATACGCAGTATTTT. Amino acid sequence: CASSRGVGATTDTQYF.

This chain's CDR3 is CASSQSIYTQYF. The CDR3 DNA sequence: TGTGCCAGCAGCCAAAGCATCTATACGCAGTATTTT. The V gene is TRBV7-9, the J gene TRBJ2-3; D gene ambiguous. From germline, CDR1 is SEHNR and CDR2 FQNEAQ (reference sequence). The germline V and J ends were trimmed by 5 bases and 7 bases, with 10 bases remaining between them. This CDR3 is 12 amino acids long. Full variable domain (remainder filled in from reference TRBV7-9 and TRBJ2-3): DTGVSQNPRHKITKRGQNVTFRCDPISEHNRLYWYRQTLGQGPEFLTYFQNEAQLEKSRLLSDRFSAERPKGSFSTLEIQRTEQGDSAMYLCASSQSIYTQYFGPGTRLTVL.

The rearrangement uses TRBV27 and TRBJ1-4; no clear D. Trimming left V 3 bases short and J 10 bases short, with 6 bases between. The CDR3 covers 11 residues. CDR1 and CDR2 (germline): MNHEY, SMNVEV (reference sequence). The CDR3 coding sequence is TGTGCCAGCAGTTTGGCGGGAAAACTGTTTTTT. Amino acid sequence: CASSLAGKLFF.

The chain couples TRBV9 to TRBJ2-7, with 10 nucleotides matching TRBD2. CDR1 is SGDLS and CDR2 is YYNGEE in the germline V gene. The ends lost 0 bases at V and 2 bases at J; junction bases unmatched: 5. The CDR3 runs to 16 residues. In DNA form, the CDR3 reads TGTGCCAGCAGCGTAGGGAATCTAGCGGGGGCCTACGAGCAGTACTTC. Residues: CASSVGNLAGAYEQYF.

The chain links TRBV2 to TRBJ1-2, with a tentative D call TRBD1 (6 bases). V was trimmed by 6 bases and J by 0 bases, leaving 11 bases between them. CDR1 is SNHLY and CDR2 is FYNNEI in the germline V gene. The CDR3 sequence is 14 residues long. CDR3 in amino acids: CASSAWTANYGYTF. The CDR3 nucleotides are TGTGCCAGCAGCGCCTGGACAGCTAACTATGGCTACACCTTC.

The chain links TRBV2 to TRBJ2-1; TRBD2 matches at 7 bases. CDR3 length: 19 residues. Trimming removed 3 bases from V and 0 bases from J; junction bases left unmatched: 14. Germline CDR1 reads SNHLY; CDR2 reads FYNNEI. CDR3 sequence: CASSDGLTQRGYSYNEQFF. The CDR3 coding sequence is TGTGCCAGCAGTGACGGACTGACTCAGCGGGGATACTCCTACAATGAGCAGTTCTTC.

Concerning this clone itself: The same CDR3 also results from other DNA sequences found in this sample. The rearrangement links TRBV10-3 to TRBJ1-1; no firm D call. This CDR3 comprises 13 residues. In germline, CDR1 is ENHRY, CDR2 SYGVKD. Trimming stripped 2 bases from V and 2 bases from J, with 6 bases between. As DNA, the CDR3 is TGTGCCATCAGTGAGGGTGGCAACACTGAAGCTTTCTTT. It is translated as CAISEGGNTEAFF.

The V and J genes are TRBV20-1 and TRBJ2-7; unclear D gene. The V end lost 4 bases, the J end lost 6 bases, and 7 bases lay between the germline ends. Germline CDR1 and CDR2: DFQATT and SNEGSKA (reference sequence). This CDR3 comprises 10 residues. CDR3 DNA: TGCAGTGCTAATCCCCTCGAGCAGTACTTC. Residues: CSANPLEQYF.

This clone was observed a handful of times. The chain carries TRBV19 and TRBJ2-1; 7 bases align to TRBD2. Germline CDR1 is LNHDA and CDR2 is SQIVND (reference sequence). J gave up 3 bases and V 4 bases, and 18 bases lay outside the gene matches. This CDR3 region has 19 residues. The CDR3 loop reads CASSTLAPGSGRNYNEQFF. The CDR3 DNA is TGTGCCAGTAGTACCCTAGCCCCAGGTAGCGGGCGTAACTACAATGAGCAGTTCTTC.

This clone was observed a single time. The CDR3 DNA is TGTGCCAGCAGCTTGGAGACAGGGCTTAACTATGGCTACACCTTC. The encoded protein is CASSLETGLNYGYTF. The J gene is TRBJ1-2, the V gene TRBV5-4, with TRBD1 identical over 7 bases. Trimming took 0 bases from V and 1 from J; bases not matched to a gene: 3. Germline CDR1 and CDR2: SGHNT and YYREEE (reference sequence). The CDR3 extends over 15 amino acids.